Listed below are T cell receptor beta chains from one sample, sequenced in a study of beta chain features in type 1 diabetes. Here immunoSEQ multiplex PCR was the method, and the copy in TCRdb shows in-frame clones only, minus some. Of under 150,000 clones in the sample, under 60% are singletons; the top ten hold over 0.4%. Sequencing was done on a sample of Tregs from blood. The receptor source for this set is a young man in good health. Each CDR3 is given with its conserved first and last residue. The D gene is left open where the match is weak. Where a row states a size, it is once, few, many or the class of an expanded clone; other rows omit it.

abundance | j_gene | d_gene | v_gene | CDR3aa | CDR3nt
few | TRBJ2-7 | TRBD2 | TRBV7-2 | CASSLRAGVPYEQYF | TGTGCCAGCAGCTTGAGGGCGGGGGTCCCCTACGAGCAGTACTTC
once | TRBJ2-1 | . | TRBV7-9 | CASSPRRTAGDEQFF | TGTGCCAGCAGCCCCCGGAGGACCGCAGGGGATGAGCAGTTCTTC
. | TRBJ2-6 | . | TRBV7-9 | CASSSIVQGTSGANVLTF | TGTGCCAGCAGCAGTATAGTCCAGGGGACATCTGGGGCCAACGTCCTGACTTTC
few | TRBJ1-5 | . | TRBV2 | CASSDEANQPQHF | TGTGCCAGCAGTGATGAAGCAAATCAGCCCCAGCATTTT
few | TRBJ2-7 | TRBD1 | TRBV2 | CASRLDRGFGEQYF | TGTGCCAGCAGGCTGGACAGGGGATTCGGTGAGCAGTACTTC
. | TRBJ1-5 | TRBD1 | TRBV2 | CASRDRGNQPQHF | TGTGCCAGCAGGGACAGGGGAAATCAGCCCCAGCATTTT
. | TRBJ1-5 | . | TRBV19 | CASSIGQTSNQPQHF | TGTGCCAGTAGTATCGGACAGACTAGCAATCAGCCCCAGCATTTT
. | TRBJ1-2 | TRBD1 | TRBV19 | CASSPGRGSVGYTF | TGTGCCAGTAGTCCAGGCAGGGGGTCAGTTGGCTACACCTTC
. | TRBJ2-5 | . | TRBV7-3 | CASSLGGQNQETQYF | TGTGCCAGCAGCTTAGGAGGACAGAACCAAGAGACCCAGTACTTC
. | TRBJ2-7 | TRBD1 | TRBV7-2 | CASSSGTGVYEQYF | TGTGCCAGCAGCTCAGGTACAGGGGTCTACGAGCAGTACTTC
. | TRBJ2-7 | TRBD2 | TRBV11-2 | CASSSLPAGVGYEQYF | TGTGCCAGCAGCTCACTCCCGGCGGGAGTGGGCTACGAGCAGTACTTC
. | TRBJ2-1 | . | TRBV5-1 | CASSGRSASFYEQFF | TGCGCCAGCAGCGGGAGGTCGGCTTCCTTCTATGAGCAGTTCTTC
. | TRBJ2-5 | . | TRBV29-1 | CSVGSGAETQYF | TGCAGCGTTGGTTCAGGGGCCGAGACCCAGTACTTC
few | TRBJ1-6 | TRBD1 | TRBV28 | CASSPTTGVRSPLHF | TGTGCCAGCAGTCCTACCACAGGGGTTCGCTCACCCCTCCACTTT
few | TRBJ1-5 | TRBD1 | TRBV7-9 | CASSGDRGNQPQHF | TGTGCCAGCAGCGGGGACAGAGGCAATCAGCCCCAGCATTTT
. | TRBJ1-5 | . | TRBV25-1 | CASRVAGVEQPQHF | TGTGCCAGCCGAGTGGCGGGGGTAGAGCAGCCCCAGCATTTT